This T cell receptor beta chain stems from a study of blood T cell repertoires in COVID-19. The assay was immunoSEQ multiplex PCR, and TCRdb's table has in-frame clones only and misses some. The data contain about 140,000 clones, roughly 89% of them singletons. V was clipped by 4 bases and J by 2 bases, with 16 bases between them. The CDR3 sequence is 15 residues long. Germline V gives CDR1 SGHRS, CDR2 YFSETQ. Sequencing was performed on peripheral blood. The chain uses TRBV5-1 and TRBJ2-7; D is undetermined. The sequence was obtained from a human donor in a cohort sampled during active COVID-19. The CDR3 bases are TGCGCCAGCAGCCCGGAGATGGCGGCCGCCTACGAGCAGTACTTC. Translating gives CASSPEMAAAYEQYF.